The 24 T cell receptor beta chains in this list originate from one sample, sequenced in a study of T cell changes during pregnancy in multiple sclerosis. The table came from immunoSEQ multiplex PCR; TCRdb's copy has only in-frame clones and leaves some out. The table records 45,000 to 55,000 clones, around 92% of them present only once. This material consisted of peripheral blood, taken after pregnancy. These receptors were collected from a female donor with multiple sclerosis, enrolled in a pregnancy study.

The chain uses TRBV15 and TRBJ2-1; 8 bases agree with TRBD1. With V trimmed by 3 bases and J by 0 bases, 7 bases remained unmatched. The CDR3 is 17 amino acids. Germline V gives CDR1 LNHNV, CDR2 YYDKDF (reference sequence). The CDR3 coding sequence is TGTGCCACCAGCAGCGGGACAGGTCTTAGCTCCTACAATGAGCAGTTCTTC. Encoded protein: CATSSGTGLSSYNEQFF. Variable domain in full (rest from reference TRBV15 and TRBJ2-1): DAMVIQNPRYQVTQFGKPVTLSCSQTLNHNVMYWYQQKSSQAPKLLFHYYDKDFNNEADTPDNFQSRRPNTSFCFLDIRSPGLGDTAMYLCATSSGTGLSSYNEQFFGPGTRLTVL.

The chain is built from TRBV18 and TRBJ2-2; TRBD1 might be the D (5 bases). The CDR3 has 13 residues. Germline CDR1 and CDR2: KGHSH and LQKENI. V lost 3 bases, J lost 5 bases, and 7 bases lay in between. The DNA of the CDR3 is TGTGCCAGCTCACCGACAGTAACCGGGGAGCTGTTTTTT. Encoded protein: CASSPTVTGELFF.

The chain employs TRBV5-4 and TRBJ2-7, with D possibly TRBD1 on 6 matching bases. CDR3 length: 14 amino acids. Looked up from germline, CDR1 is SGHNT and CDR2 is YYREEE (reference sequence). V was trimmed by 4 bases and J by 2 bases, leaving 13 bases between them. In nucleotides, the CDR3 is TGTGCCAGCAGCCACAGGGATAGGACCTACGAGCAGTACTTC. Translated: CASSHRDRTYEQYF.

The V and J genes are TRBV30 and TRBJ1-1, with D maybe TRBD1 (6 bases). With 5 bases removed from V and 0 bases from J, the gap between germline ends came to 10 bases. Looked up from germline, CDR1 is GTSNPN and CDR2 is SVGIG (reference sequence). This CDR3 spans 13 amino acids. The CDR3 loop is CAWGRGLNTEAFF. In nucleotides, the CDR3 is TGTGCCTGGGGGAGGGGGTTGAACACTGAAGCTTTCTTT.

This clone was seen a single time. The CDR3, as DNA: TGTGCCAGCTCACCGGGTCAGGGGAATCAGCCCCAGCATTTT. Translation gives CASSPGQGNQPQHF. The chain couples TRBV18 to TRBJ1-5, with D possibly being TRBD1 (6 bases). CDR1 and CDR2 (germline): KGHSH, LQKENI. This CDR3 is 14 amino acids long. V was clipped by 3 bases and J by 4 bases, with 10 bases between them.

This chain links TRBV30 with TRBJ2-7, with 10 bases fitting TRBD1. The CDR3 consists of 14 residues. Germline values: CDR1 GTSNPN, CDR2 SVGIG (reference sequence). The J segment lost 1 base and the V segment lost 2 bases, leaving 2 bases of the junction unmatched. The CDR3 coding sequence is TGTGCCTGGAGTAGGGACAGGGGATCCTACGAGCAGTACTTC. This sequence encodes CAWSRDRGSYEQYF. The entire variable domain, with the rest obtained from reference TRBV30 and TRBJ2-7, is as follows: SQTIHQWPATLVQPVGSPLSLECTVEGTSNPNLYWYRQAAGRGLQLLFYSVGIGQISSEVPQNLSASRPQDRQFILSSKKLLLSDSGFYLCAWSRDRGSYEQYFGPGTRLTVT.

The CDR3 DNA sequence: TGTGCCAGCTCTCGACTAGCGGGGGGGCCTGGTGAGACCCAGTACTTC. Translation gives CASSRLAGGPGETQYF. The chain is built from TRBV18 and TRBJ2-5; 14 bases are shared with TRBD2. This CDR3 is built from 16 residues. Germline values: CDR1 KGHSH, CDR2 LQKENI. After removal of 6 bases from V and 5 bases from J, the junction contained 8 bases not matched to a gene.

The rearrangement links TRBV9 to TRBJ2-3; TRBD1 might be the D (5 bases). V lost 0 bases to trimming and J lost 4 bases, with 15 bases between them. Per germline, CDR1 SGDLS and CDR2 YYNGEE. The CDR3 has 16 amino acids. This CDR3 reads CASSVVPRWGPDTQYF. CDR3 nucleotides: TGTGCCAGCAGCGTAGTTCCACGATGGGGCCCAGATACGCAGTATTTT.

This clone showed up just once. The CDR3 spells CASSQEGTANYGYTF. CDR3 in DNA: TGCGCCAGCAGCCAAGAGGGGACAGCTAACTATGGCTACACCTTC. The gene calls are TRBV4-3 and TRBJ1-2; 7 positions agree with TRBD1. The CDR3 runs 15 residues. Germline loops: CDR1 LGHNA, CDR2 YSLEER. J gave up 0 bases and V 0 bases, and 1 base lay outside the gene matches.

This clone has only one observation. This chain joins TRBV7-2 and TRBJ2-2; D perhaps matches TRBD1 (5 bases). Germline loops: CDR1 SGHTA, CDR2 FQGNSA. This CDR3 has 16 amino acids. Trimming pared 0 bases from V and 2 bases from J, leaving 10 bases between. Written as DNA, the CDR3 is TGTGCCAGCAGCTTAGCGGGGCTACCCAACACCGGGGAGCTGTTTTTT. Translation: CASSLAGLPNTGELFF.

The CDR3, as DNA: TGCAGCGGAGTTGCAGGGTGGGCTGAAGCTTTCTTT. It encodes CSGVAGWAEAFF. The chain joins TRBV29-1 to TRBJ1-1, with D perhaps TRBD1 (5 bases). Trimming removed 7 bases at V and 6 bases at J, with 15 bases between. Germline CDR1 reads SQVTM; CDR2 reads ANQGSEA. The CDR3 has 12 residues.

The chain has TRBV30 and TRBJ1-1, with 8 bases lining up with TRBD1. Germline lookup yields CDR1 GTSNPN and CDR2 SVGIG (reference sequence). Trimming at V came to 2 bases and at J to 4 bases, leaving 9 bases not matched to a gene. The CDR3 runs to 15 residues. This CDR3 is CAWSNRRGRSTEAFF. CDR3 in DNA: TGTGCCTGGAGTAACCGCAGGGGGCGCAGCACTGAAGCTTTCTTT.

V is TRBV5-8 and J is TRBJ1-5, with a weak D call TRBD1 (6 bases). CDR3 size: 15 residues. Germline V lookup: CDR1 SGHTS, CDR2 YDEGEE. V was shortened by 5 bases and J by 0 bases, with 12 bases between the two germline ends. CDR3 DNA sequence: TGTGCCAGCAGTTCAGGGGTCAATAGCAATCAGCCCCAGCATTTT. It is translated as CASSSGVNSNQPQHF.

The rearrangement joins TRBV5-1 to TRBJ1-2; D is perhaps TRBD1 (6 bases). Germline values: CDR1 SGHRS, CDR2 YFSETQ. This CDR3 has 14 residues. Trimming stripped 3 bases from V and 1 base from J, with 10 bases between. Written as DNA, the CDR3 is TGCGCCAGCAGCTCCGGACAGATTAACTATGGCTACACCTTC. Protein product: CASSSGQINYGYTF.

The chain joins TRBV19 to TRBJ2-5, with a tentative D call TRBD2 (6 bases). The V and J ends lost 1 base and 7 bases respectively, with 16 bases between them. This CDR3 contains 15 residues. CDR1 and CDR2 (germline): LNHDA, SQIVND (reference sequence). The CDR3 sequence is CASSIVGEVWGTQYF. In DNA, the CDR3 is TGTGCCAGTAGTATAGTGGGGGAGGTTTGGGGGACCCAGTACTTC.

The CDR3, as DNA: TGCAGCGTCACAGGGGCGCGCCAAGAGACCCAGTACTTC. Its translation is CSVTGARQETQYF. This chain uses TRBV29-1 with TRBJ2-5, with 7 bases that match TRBD1. Germline trimming cut 6 bases from V and 1 base from J; bases unmatched to any gene: 5. CDR3 length equals 13 residues. The germline V gene has CDR1 SQVTM and CDR2 ANQGSEA. Filled out from reference TRBV29-1 and TRBJ2-5, the complete variable domain reads SAVISQKPSRDICQRGTSLTIQCQVDSQVTMMFWYRQQPGQSLTLIATANQGSEATYESGFVIDKFPISRPNLTFSTLTVSNMSPEDSSIYLCSVTGARQETQYFGPGTRLLVL.

The rearrangement links TRBV5-1 to TRBJ1-1; D possibly corresponds to TRBD1 (5 bases). Trimming removed 5 bases from V and 3 bases from J, with 14 bases in between. Germline CDR1 is SGHRS and CDR2 is YFSETQ. The CDR3 runs to 14 residues. CDR3 residues: CASRVTGPYTEAFF. CDR3 DNA: TGCGCCAGCAGGGTAACAGGACCGTACACTGAAGCTTTCTTT.

V is TRBV7-6 and J is TRBJ2-7, with D possibly TRBD2 on 5 matching bases. The germline V gene encodes CDR1 SGHVS and CDR2 FNYEAQ. This CDR3 comprises 12 residues. The germline V and J ends were trimmed by 2 bases and 4 bases, with 6 bases remaining between them. CDR3 coding DNA: TGTGCCAGCAGCTTACGGGGTTACGAGCAGTACTTC. Amino acid sequence: CASSLRGYEQYF.

The chain carries TRBV5-6 and TRBJ1-2; a weak D match, TRBD1 (6 bases). The V gene lost 4 bases and the J gene lost 3 bases, with 10 bases spanning the gap. Germline V gives CDR1 SGHDT, CDR2 YYEEEE. The CDR3 consists of 13 residues. CDR3 residues: CASSLGADYGYTF. The CDR3 region has the DNA TGTGCCAGCAGCCTGGGGGCTGACTATGGCTACACCTTC.

The chain joins TRBV11-2 to TRBJ2-5; D might be TRBD2 (7 bases). Between the trimmed V and J ends, which lost 4 bases and 4 bases, there was a span of 13 bases. Germline V lookup: CDR1 SGHAT, CDR2 FQNNGV. CDR3 length: 14 amino acids. The CDR3 is CASSSRGGGETQYF. The DNA of the CDR3 is TGTGCCAGCAGCTCCAGGGGCGGGGGAGAGACCCAGTACTTC.

The rearrangement uses TRBV19 and TRBJ2-2; D remains unclear. Per germline, CDR1 LNHDA and CDR2 SQIVND (reference sequence). With 3 bases removed from V and 4 bases from J, the gap between germline ends came to 12 bases. The length of the CDR3 is 15 residues. The CDR3 sequence: CASSIGFLSTGELFF. In nucleotides, the CDR3 is TGTGCCAGTAGTATCGGGTTTCTCAGCACCGGGGAGCTGTTTTTT.

V and J are TRBV11-2 and TRBJ1-1; a weak D match, TRBD1 (5 bases). The CDR3 is made up of 14 amino acids. From germline, CDR1 is SGHAT and CDR2 FQNNGV. V lost 2 bases and J 1 base, leaving 8 bases between the germline ends. CDR3 sequence reads: CASSLSQGNTEAFF. The CDR3 DNA sequence: TGTGCCAGCAGCTTAAGCCAGGGGAACACTGAAGCTTTCTTT. Filled out from reference TRBV11-2 and TRBJ1-1, the complete variable domain reads EAGVAQSPRYKIIEKRQSVAFWCNPISGHATLYWYQQILGQGPKLLIQFQNNGVVDDSQLPKDRFSAERLKGVDSTLKIQPAKLEDSAVYLCASSLSQGNTEAFFGQGTRLTVV.

This clone appeared a single time. V usage is TRBV27 and J usage is TRBJ2-1; D is possibly TRBD1 (5 bases). V was pared by 2 bases and J by 1 base, with 6 bases between. CDR3 length equals 14 residues. Germline assignment: CDR1 MNHEY and CDR2 SMNVEV (reference sequence). The CDR3 DNA reads as TGTGCCAGCAGTTTAAGGGGTTCCTACAATGAGCAGTTCTTC. Amino acids: CASSLRGSYNEQFF.

The J gene is TRBJ1-1, the V gene TRBV18, with 7 bases lining up with TRBD1. This CDR3 region has 14 residues. Germline values: CDR1 KGHSH, CDR2 LQKENI. Trimming cost V 6 bases and J 1 base; bases outside gene matches: 5. The CDR3 bases are TGTGCCAGCTCCCGGCAGGGGGGGAACACTGAAGCTTTCTTT. This gives the protein CASSRQGGNTEAFF.